A selection of T cell receptor beta chains follows, all from one sample in a study of CD8+ T cells in alopecia areata. The protocol was immunoSEQ multiplex PCR, while the TCRdb copy is restricted to in-frame clones and leaves out a portion. In the table there are 100,000 to 150,000 clones, around 49% of which are singletons. Sequencing used CD8+ T cells sorted from blood, obtained at week 0. Every receptor here comes from a human donor with alopecia areata. The CDR3 runs from the conserved cysteine through the conserved F or W. Fields, in order: J gene, D gene, V gene, clone size, CDR3 protein, CDR3 DNA. The D gene is left open where the match is weak. The size field is filled for only some rows; it gives once, few, many or a size class.

>TRBJ2-2|TRBD2|TRBV9|few
CASSGPGLAGINTGELFF
TGTGCCAGCAGCGGCCCGGGACTAGCGGGGATAAACACCGGGGAGCTGTTTTTT
>TRBJ2-5|TRBD2|TRBV29-1|NA
CSVGGTGRRQETQYF
TGCAGCGTCGGGGGGACCGGGAGGCGGCAAGAGACCCAGTACTTC
>TRBJ2-7|NA|TRBV5-4|NA
CASSSRDDSYEQYF
TGTGCCAGCAGCTCGCGGGACGACTCCTACGAGCAGTACTTC
>TRBJ1-1|NA|TRBV13|few
CASSVAGWNTEAFF
TGTGCCAGCAGCGTCGCGGGATGGAACACTGAAGCTTTCTTT
>TRBJ1-1|NA|TRBV6-5|once
CASSYSRGSLNTEAFF
TGTGCCAGCAGTTACTCACGAGGATCCCTGAACACTGAAGCTTTCTTT
>TRBJ2-7|TRBD2|TRBV14|medium-sized
CASSQQFLAGYYEQYF
TGTGCCAGCAGCCAACAGTTCCTAGCGGGGTACTACGAGCAGTACTTC
>TRBJ1-2|NA|TRBV10-3|few
CAISVERTNYGYTF
TGTGCCATCAGTGTGGAAAGAACCAACTATGGCTACACCTTC
>TRBJ2-1|NA|TRBV29-1|NA
CSAYVWGPEYGVSSYNEQFF
TGCAGCGCATACGTTTGGGGCCCGGAGTATGGGGTTAGCTCCTACAATGAGCAGTTCTTC
>TRBJ1-2|NA|TRBV30|NA
CAWSVLTEGYTF
TGTGCCTGGAGTGTACTCACCGAGGGCTACACCTTC
>TRBJ1-2|TRBD1|TRBV9|NA
CASSVATGGLDYGYTF
TGTGCCAGCAGCGTAGCTACAGGGGGATTAGACTATGGCTACACCTTC
>TRBJ2-7|TRBD1|TRBV30|few
CAWSPGQGAEQYF
TGTGCCTGGAGTCCGGGACAGGGCGCCGAGCAGTACTTC
>TRBJ2-7|NA|TRBV29-1|NA
CSVEGADSYEQYF
TGCAGCGTGGAAGGCGCGGACTCCTACGAGCAGTACTTC
>TRBJ2-2|NA|TRBV11-2|few
CASSSKGVNTGELFF
TGTGCCAGCAGCTCGAAGGGGGTGAACACCGGGGAGCTGTTTTTT
>TRBJ1-1|TRBD1|TRBV7-9|NA
CASSPGQGLTEAFF
TGTGCCAGCAGTCCAGGACAGGGCCTCACTGAAGCTTTCTTT
>TRBJ1-2|NA|TRBV29-1|once
CSVGGEAYGYTF
TGCAGCGTAGGTGGGGAGGCCTATGGCTACACCTTC
>TRBJ2-7|NA|TRBV5-6|once
CASSWGRDSYEQYF
TGTGCCAGCAGCTGGGGACGGGACTCCTACGAGCAGTACTTC
>TRBJ2-5|TRBD2|TRBV6-5|NA
CASSWLAGGRETQYF
TGTGCCAGCAGTTGGCTAGCGGGGGGGAGAGAGACCCAGTACTTC
>TRBJ2-2|NA|TRBV6-5|NA
CASSSQGNTGELFF
TGTGCCAGCAGTTCACAGGGGAACACCGGGGAGCTGTTTTTT
>TRBJ1-1|NA|TRBV6-5|few
CASRGGGPEAFF
TGTGCCAGCAGGGGAGGGGGTCCTGAAGCTTTCTTT
>TRBJ2-5|NA|TRBV6-5|NA
CVSRSLGRQETQYF
TGTGTCAGCAGGTCACTAGGCCGACAAGAGACCCAGTACTTC
>TRBJ2-3|NA|TRBV30|NA
CAWSVGPGVGTDTQYF
TGTGCCTGGAGTGTAGGTCCGGGAGTCGGCACAGATACGCAGTATTTT
>TRBJ1-1|NA|TRBV29-1|once
CSGAGGSGTEAFF
TGCAGCGGGGCGGGGGGCTCGGGCACTGAAGCTTTCTTT
>TRBJ1-2|NA|TRBV9|NA
CASSVGQVPLGEQYGYTF
TGTGCCAGCAGCGTAGGACAGGTACCTTTGGGGGAGCAATATGGCTACACCTTC
>TRBJ2-7|TRBD1|TRBV27|once
CASASGPLTGTYDEQYF
TGTGCCAGCGCCTCCGGGCCTTTGACAGGGACCTACGACGAGCAGTACTTC
>TRBJ1-2|TRBD1|TRBV5-1|NA
CASSLDRDRLIYGYTF
TGCGCCAGCAGCTTGGACCGGGACAGGTTGATCTATGGCTACACCTTC
>TRBJ2-7|TRBD2|TRBV10-3|few
CAIAGERLLEQYF
TGTGCCATCGCGGGGGAGCGGTTGTTGGAGCAGTACTTC